These 28 T cell receptor beta chains originate from one sample sequenced in a study of blood T cell repertoires in COVID-19. Sequencing used immunoSEQ multiplex PCR; TCRdb keeps in-frame clones, though not all of them. The sample records a few hundred thousand clones, roughly nine tenths being singletons. Sequencing used peripheral blood. The receptors originated from an older woman with COVID-19, enrolled during active disease.

The chain couples TRBV18 to TRBJ1-3; D gene ambiguous. Germline assignment: CDR1 KGHSH and CDR2 LQKENI. V lost 2 bases to trimming and J lost 2 bases, with 7 bases between them. The CDR3 has 14 amino acids. CDR3 DNA: TGTGCCAGCTCACCAGAGGAAACTGGAAACACCATATATTTT. It is translated as CASSPEETGNTIYF.

This clone was counted a few times. The genes are TRBV5-1 and TRBJ1-2; no clear D gene. Germline V gene sequence: CDR1 SGHRS, CDR2 YFSETQ. Between the trimmed V and J ends, which lost 0 bases and 2 bases, there was a span of 8 bases. This CDR3 has 14 residues. The CDR3 here is CASSLVTQNYGYTF. The CDR3 DNA reads TGCGCCAGCAGCTTGGTTACACAGAACTATGGCTACACCTTC.

The V gene is TRBV9, the J gene TRBJ1-2, with 7 positions matching TRBD1. V dropped 0 bases and J dropped 0; count of bases not matched to a gene: 5. CDR3 length: 16 amino acids. Germline CDR1 SGDLS, CDR2 YYNGEE. The DNA of the CDR3 is TGTGCCAGCAGCGTAGCAGGGGGTGTATCTAACTATGGCTACACCTTC. It translates to CASSVAGGVSNYGYTF. The variable domain in full, completed from reference TRBV9 and TRBJ1-2, reads DSGVTQTPKHLITATGQRVTLRCSPRSGDLSVYWYQQSLDQGLQFLIQYYNGEERAKGNILERFSAQQFPDLHSELNLSSLELGDSALYFCASSVAGGVSNYGYTFGSGTRLTVV.

The rearrangement links TRBV7-9 to TRBJ1-2; 7 positions agree with TRBD1. The V segment lost 5 bases and the J segment 8 bases; nucleotides outside the gene matches: 5. CDR1 and CDR2 from the germline V gene are SEHNR and FQNEAQ (reference sequence). The CDR3 runs to 12 residues. In DNA, the CDR3 is TGTGCCAGCAGCAACGACAGGGACGGCTACACCTTC. It yields the protein CASSNDRDGYTF.

This clone was found once. The chain carries TRBV28 and TRBJ2-5; 7 bases map to TRBD2. V was clipped by 6 bases and J by 4 bases; unmatched bases: 8. CDR3 size: 14 residues. Germline V gives CDR1 MDHEN, CDR2 SYDVKM. The DNA of the CDR3 is TGTGCCAGCAGCTGGACTAGTTTGAGAGAGACCCAGTACTTC. Translating it yields CASSWTSLRETQYF.

CDR3 region: CASSITSGGSQETQYF. The CDR3 nucleotides read TGTGCCAGCAGCATTACTAGCGGGGGTTCCCAAGAGACCCAGTACTTC. The chain employs TRBV7-9 and TRBJ2-5; 11 bases line up with TRBD2. V lost 5 bases to trimming and J lost 1 base; unmatched junction nucleotides: 6. Germline CDR1 SEHNR, CDR2 FQNEAQ (reference sequence). The CDR3 length is 16 residues. Variable domain in full (rest from reference TRBV7-9 and TRBJ2-5): DTGVSQNPRHKITKRGQNVTFRCDPISEHNRLYWYRQTLGQGPEFLTYFQNEAQLEKSRLLSDRFSAERPKGSFSTLEIQRTEQGDSAMYLCASSITSGGSQETQYFGPGTRLLVL.

The chain couples TRBV7-8 to TRBJ2-4, with a tentative D call TRBD2 (5 bases). CDR1 and CDR2 from the germline V gene are SGHVS and FQNEAQ. V was trimmed by 5 bases and J by 10 bases, leaving 12 bases between them. This CDR3 spans 12 amino acids. CDR3 nucleotides: TGTGCCAGCAGCCCCCACGGAGGAATTCAGTACTTC. Translated, it gives CASSPHGGIQYF.

This chain links TRBV2 with TRBJ1-1, with D possibly TRBD1 on 5 matching bases. The length of the CDR3 is 15 residues. Germline CDR1 SNHLY, CDR2 FYNNEI. V was shortened by 5 bases and J by 3 bases, with 16 bases between the two germline ends. The CDR3: CASSRRGGRDTEAFF. CDR3 in DNA: TGTGCCAGCAGTAGACGCGGGGGGAGGGACACTGAAGCTTTCTTT. Combining the CDR3 with reference TRBV2 and TRBJ1-1 gives the whole variable domain EPEVTQTPSHQVTQMGQEVILRCVPISNHLYFYWYRQILGQKVEFLVSFYNNEISEKSEIFDDQFSVERPDGSNFTLKIRSTKLEDSAMYFCASSRRGGRDTEAFFGQGTRLTVV.

The chain recombines TRBV5-6 with TRBJ2-5; 7 bases are a match to TRBD1. Germline V gives CDR1 SGHDT, CDR2 YYEEEE. The CDR3 is 14 residues long. J lost 2 bases, V lost 6 bases, and 7 bases had no gene match. CDR3 amino acids: CASTWTGQQETQYF. Written as DNA, the CDR3 is TGTGCCAGCACCTGGACGGGACAGCAAGAGACCCAGTACTTC.

The rearrangement joins TRBV12-3 or TRBV12-4 to TRBJ2-3; D call uncertain. Trimming stripped 7 bases from V and 5 bases from J, with 13 bases between. This CDR3 has 13 residues. The CDR3 loop reads CASMRHGGDTQYF. The DNA of the CDR3 is TGTGCCAGCATGCGGCATGGTGGAGATACGCAGTATTTT.

The rearrangement links TRBV14 to TRBJ1-6, with unresolved D. This CDR3 is 13 amino acids long. CDR1 SGHDN and CDR2 FVKESK come from the germline V gene. V lost 7 bases and J 0 bases, leaving 4 bases between the germline ends. CDR3 coding DNA: TGTGCCAGCACCCGCTCCTATAATTCACCCCTCCACTTT. The encoded protein is CASTRSYNSPLHF.

This clone appeared a single time. This chain uses TRBV18 with TRBJ1-2; D perhaps matches TRBD1 (5 bases). This CDR3 contains 15 residues. Between the trimmed V and J ends, which lost 2 bases and 4 bases, there was a span of 14 bases. Germline V CDR1 and CDR2: KGHSH, LQKENI. The CDR3 spells CASSPSFQGLYGYTF. CDR3 DNA sequence: TGTGCCAGCTCACCATCTTTCCAGGGACTCTATGGCTACACCTTC. Full variable domain (outside the CDR3, taken from reference TRBV18 and TRBJ1-2): NAGVMQNPRHLVRRRGQEARLRCSPMKGHSHVYWYRQLPEEGLKFMVYLQKENIIDESGMPKERFSAEFPKEGPSILRIQQVVRGDSAAYFCASSPSFQGLYGYTFGSGTRLTVV.

The chain couples TRBV10-3 to TRBJ1-3; D call uncertain. Trimming pared 0 bases from V and 0 bases from J, leaving 15 bases between. Germline V gives CDR1 ENHRY, CDR2 SYGVKD. The CDR3 has 18 residues. The CDR3 protein is CAISESSGSLYSGNTIYF. The CDR3 DNA sequence: TGTGCCATCAGTGAGTCCAGCGGCTCTCTCTACTCTGGAAACACCATATATTTT.

About this clone itself: This specimen includes other DNA sequences encoding the same CDR3. This CDR3 is CASSPSLNQPQHF. CDR3 in DNA: TGTGCCAGCTCACCATCCCTTAATCAGCCCCAGCATTTT. The rearrangement joins TRBV18 to TRBJ1-5; D uncertain. Germline CDR1 reads KGHSH; CDR2 reads LQKENI. The CDR3 covers 13 residues. V lost 2 bases and J lost 4, with 6 bases in between.

The J gene is TRBJ1-2, the V gene TRBV7-2, with D hard to call. The CDR3 is made up of 14 amino acids. The ends were cut back, 5 bases at V and 6 bases at J, with 16 bases in the middle. Germline CDR1 SGHTA, CDR2 FQGNSA. This CDR3 is CASSPSMTIHGYTF. Here the CDR3 DNA reads TGTGCCAGCAGCCCCTCCATGACAATCCATGGCTACACCTTC.

This clone was seen a single time. The chain combines TRBV28 with TRBJ1-2; the D gene is possibly TRBD1 (6 bases). Germline values: CDR1 MDHEN, CDR2 SYDVKM. The CDR3 spans 15 residues. The V end lost 7 bases, the J end lost 4 bases, and 19 bases lay between the germline ends. For the CDR3, the DNA is TGTGCCAGCAATCTAGGGGGGGTGAGCTTCTATGGCTACACCTTC. It encodes CASNLGGVSFYGYTF.

CDR3 sequence: CATSRRGGREKLFF. CDR3 DNA sequence: TGTGCCACCAGCAGGCGCGGGGGCCGGGAAAAACTGTTTTTT. V and J are TRBV15 and TRBJ1-4; perhaps TRBD1 as D (6 bases). Trimming pared 3 bases from V and 8 bases from J, leaving 13 bases between. CDR3 size: 14 residues. In germline, CDR1 is LNHNV, CDR2 YYDKDF (reference sequence).

The chain combines TRBV28 with TRBJ2-7, with D possibly matching TRBD2 (5 bases). Germline V gene lookup returns CDR1 MDHEN and CDR2 SYDVKM. Trimming removed 5 bases from V and 8 bases from J, with 19 bases in between. CDR3 length: 14 amino acids. CDR3 region: CASSRTDVERKQYF. DNA of the CDR3: TGTGCCAGCAGTCGGACTGATGTGGAGAGGAAGCAGTACTTC.

The chain employs TRBV30 and TRBJ1-6; 8 bases are shared with TRBD1. Germline lookup yields CDR1 GTSNPN and CDR2 SVGIG (reference sequence). The junction had 5 bases not matched to a gene; V was cut back by 3 bases and J by 7 bases. This CDR3 is built from 14 residues. The CDR3 region is CAWRGDRTNSPLHF. CDR3 coding DNA: TGTGCCTGGAGGGGGGACAGGACCAATTCACCCCTCCACTTT.

V gene TRBV28 combines with J gene TRBJ2-7, with 7 bases matching TRBD2. CDR1 MDHEN and CDR2 SYDVKM come from the germline V gene. The V gene end was trimmed by 3 bases and the J gene end by 5 bases; junction bases not matched to a gene: 13. The CDR3 consists of 16 residues. The CDR3 nucleotides read TGTGCCAGCAGTTTCTCGGGAGGAACAGCCCGTCACGAGCAGTACTTC. This encodes CASSFSGGTARHEQYF.

This rearrangement joins TRBV7-9 to TRBJ1-1; TRBD1 might be the D (6 bases). Germline V gene sequence: CDR1 SEHNR, CDR2 FQNEAQ (reference sequence). Trimming removed 1 base at V and 7 bases at J, with 13 bases between. The CDR3 consists of 14 residues. The CDR3 region has the DNA TGTGCCAGCAGCTTAGAGGACAGCCGAAATGAAGCTTTCTTT. Encoded protein: CASSLEDSRNEAFF.

This clone was seen only a few times. The rearrangement links TRBV5-1 to TRBJ1-1; D is perhaps TRBD1 (6 bases). The CDR3 spans 15 residues. V shed 1 base and J shed 3 bases, with 13 bases lying between them. Germline loops: CDR1 SGHRS, CDR2 YFSETQ. The CDR3 DNA follows: TGCGCCAGCAGCTTGTTGGGGGCCGAGCACACTGAAGCTTTCTTT. The encoded protein is CASSLLGAEHTEAFF.

The rearrangement links TRBV19 to TRBJ1-5, with D possibly matching TRBD1 (5 bases). The germline V gene has CDR1 LNHDA and CDR2 SQIVND (reference sequence). CDR3 length: 15 amino acids. Trimming took off 10 bases at V and 0 bases at J, with 16 bases between the two ends. CDR3 bases: TGTGCCACCACCCTGGGGGGTGATAGCAATCAGCCCCAGCATTTT. Its protein product is CATTLGGDSNQPQHF.

V and J are TRBV28 and TRBJ1-1; no definite D call. The CDR3 length is 14 residues. Per the germline V gene, CDR1 is MDHEN and CDR2 is SYDVKM. V shed 1 base and J shed 8 bases, with 14 bases lying between them. For the CDR3, the DNA is TGTGCCAGCAGTTTATACGCACGGAGACTAGAAGCTTTCTTT. Translated: CASSLYARRLEAFF.

This clone has a handful of counts. J is TRBJ1-1 and V is TRBV5-1; TRBD1 aligns across 9 bases. The CDR3 covers 14 residues. The germline gives CDR1 SGHRS, CDR2 YFSETQ. J gave up 10 bases and V 0 bases, and 7 bases lay outside the gene matches. The CDR3 spells CASSLAGTGRGAFF. The CDR3 coding sequence is TGCGCCAGCAGCTTGGCCGGGACAGGGAGGGGAGCTTTCTTT. Looking up the rest from reference TRBV5-1 and TRBJ1-1 gives the full variable domain: KAGVTQTPRYLIKTRGQQVTLSCSPISGHRSVSWYQQTPGQGLQFLFEYFSETQRNKGNFPGRFSGRQFSNSRSEMNVSTLELGDSALYLCASSLAGTGRGAFFGQGTRLTVV.

The chain joins TRBV7-9 to TRBJ1-4; D is unresolved. CDR1 and CDR2 (germline): SEHNR, FQNEAQ (reference sequence). There are 17 residues in the CDR3. With 2 bases removed from V and 0 bases from J, the gap between germline ends came to 13 bases. The chain's CDR3 is CASSLTRGSATNEKLFF. DNA of the CDR3: TGTGCCAGCAGCTTAACTCGCGGAAGCGCAACTAATGAAAAACTGTTTTTT.

The genes are TRBV5-8 and TRBJ1-6, with TRBD1 identical over 8 bases. The CDR3 sequence is 14 residues long. CDR1 and CDR2 (germline): SGHTS, YDEGEE. Losses at the gene ends were 6 bases for V and 10 bases for J; bases not matched to a gene: 9. CDR3: CASTQTRGLSPLHF. The DNA for the CDR3 is TGTGCCAGCACTCAAACCAGGGGGCTCTCACCCCTCCACTTT.

The chain joins TRBV18 to TRBJ1-4; 7 nucleotides align to TRBD1. V shed 1 base, J shed 4 bases, and the junction held 3 bases outside the gene matches. From germline, CDR1 is KGHSH and CDR2 LQKENI. This CDR3 is 15 amino acids long. CDR3 protein: CASSPQGAGNEKLFF. The CDR3 nucleotides are TGTGCCAGCTCACCACAGGGGGCTGGTAATGAAAAACTGTTTTTT.